The 11 T cell receptor beta chains given below trace back to one sample, sequenced in a study of human T cells and chemical hapten exposure. Regarding time point: healthy volunteer bleed at 2 weeks. Someone pulled total RNA out of unfractionated whole blood. MiXCR, applied by TCRdb to the RACE reads, yields one record per CDR3 protein. The sample has 35,000 to 50,000 distinct CDR3 sequences, roughly 4% seen once. What was sequenced was whole blood. These receptors all stem from a female donor in good health. Some clones in this sample may be carry-over from other donors' samples.

This rearrangement joins TRBV28 to TRBJ2-2; maybe TRBD2 (6 bases). The CDR3 is 14 amino acids. V lost 10 bases to trimming and J lost 2 bases, with 14 bases between them. Germline V gene data show CDR1 as MDHEN and CDR2 as SYDVKM. The CDR3 is CATRDLGNTGELFF. As DNA, the CDR3 is TGTGCCACGCGGGACCTAGGAAACACCGGGGAGCTGTTTTTT. Full variable domain (outside the CDR3, taken from reference TRBV28 and TRBJ2-2): DVKVTQSSRYLVKRTGEKVFLECVQDMDHENMFWYRQDPGLGLRLIYFSYDVKMKEKGDIPEGYSVSREKKERFSLILESASTNQTSMYLCATRDLGNTGELFFGEGSRLTVL.

This clonotype showed up many times. J is TRBJ2-3 and V is TRBV7-2; D is undetermined. Germline V gene sequence: CDR1 SGHTA, CDR2 FQGNSA. This CDR3 spans 12 amino acids. V was cut by 1 base and J by 6 bases, with 5 bases left in between. The CDR3 coding sequence is TGTGCCAGCAGCTTAGGGTTTGATACGCAGTATTTT. This codes for CASSLGFDTQYF.

Ten or more counts support this clonotype. The chain recombines TRBV6-5 with TRBJ2-3, with D possibly TRBD2 on 6 matching bases. CDR1 and CDR2 from the germline V gene are MNHEY and SVGAGI. V gave up 4 bases and J gave up 8 bases, with 7 bases separating them. The CDR3 runs 11 residues. The chain's CDR3 is CASSFGGTQYF. As DNA, the CDR3 is TGTGCCAGCAGTTTCGGGGGTACGCAGTATTTT.

This clonotype has just a few counts. This chain links TRBV2 with TRBJ1-1; 11 bases are a match to TRBD1. CDR1 is SNHLY, CDR2 FYNNEI, per germline. The CDR3 length is 16 residues. V dropped 8 bases and J dropped 1; count of bases not matched to a gene: 9. The DNA for the CDR3 is TGTGCCAGCGAGCCCAGGACAGGGGGCACGAACACTGAAGCTTTCTTT. It translates to CASEPRTGGTNTEAFF.

This clonotype came up many times. The V gene is TRBV5-1, the J gene TRBJ2-7; a weak D match, TRBD2 (6 bases). V was pared by 6 bases and J by 7 bases, with 11 bases between. The CDR3 length is 11 residues. Germline assignment: CDR1 SGHRS and CDR2 YFSETQ. The CDR3, as DNA: TGCGCCAGCATGGACGGACTAGAGCAGTACTTC. Protein product: CASMDGLEQYF.

This clonotype was seen ten or more times. The chain links TRBV7-9 to TRBJ1-1; no firm D call. There are 17 residues in the CDR3. The ends were cut back, 5 bases at V and 2 bases at J, with 21 bases in the middle. The germline gives CDR1 SEHNR, CDR2 FQNEAQ (reference sequence). CDR3 residues: CASSRPQFLESNTEAFF. CDR3 DNA sequence: TGTGCCAGCAGCCGCCCTCAATTCTTGGAGTCCAACACTGAAGCTTTCTTT.

This clonotype came up many times. The chain employs TRBV29-1 and TRBJ2-7, with D possibly TRBD2 on 5 matching bases. V lost 1 base to trimming and J lost 7 bases, with 17 bases between them. Germline lookup yields CDR1 SQVTM and CDR2 ANQGSEA. The CDR3 is 14 amino acids. The CDR3 protein is CSVEVTNPPQEQYF. The CDR3 DNA reads TGCAGCGTTGAAGTGACTAATCCTCCACAAGAGCAGTACTTC.

This clonotype was observed at least ten times. This chain links TRBV7-3 with TRBJ2-1, with 8 bases that match TRBD2. The CDR3 extends over 14 amino acids. Germline-derived CDR1 and CDR2 are SGHTA and FQGTGA. The V and J ends lost 1 base and 10 bases, in that order; junction bases with no gene match: 6. The CDR3 coding sequence is TGTGCCAGCAGCTTAATGACGGGCGGGGGGGAGCAGTTCTTC. Protein sequence: CASSLMTGGGEQFF.

This clonotype came up a few times. The CDR3 sequence: CATEPRGTGPSEQYF. In DNA form, the CDR3 reads TGTGCCACTGAACCCCGCGGGACCGGCCCCTCCGAGCAGTACTTC. J is TRBJ2-7 and V is TRBV10-3; possibly TRBD2 for D (6 bases). The germline V gene has CDR1 ENHRY and CDR2 SYGVKD. Trimming shortened V by 10 bases and J by 6 bases, and 25 bases separated the two germline ends. This CDR3 is 15 amino acids long.

This clonotype was seen repeatedly, ten times or more. The V and J genes are TRBV9 and TRBJ1-1, with 7 bases that match TRBD1. The CDR3 has 15 residues. Germline V gene lookup returns CDR1 SGDLS and CDR2 YYNGEE. The V gene end was trimmed by 4 bases and the J gene end by 6 bases; junction bases not matched to a gene: 12. The CDR3 loop is CASSPRPGQGAEAFF. CDR3 in DNA: TGTGCCAGCAGCCCCCGACCTGGTCAGGGGGCTGAAGCTTTCTTT.

Many counts were recorded for this clonotype. The chain carries TRBV12-3 or TRBV12-4 and TRBJ1-2; D perhaps matches TRBD1 (6 bases). The CDR3 has 16 residues. Deletions cut 5 bases from V and 4 bases from J, with 20 bases between. For the CDR3, the DNA is TGTGCCAGCAGTCGTGATTGGGGGCTCGGAATCTATGGCTACACCTTC. It is translated as CASSRDWGLGIYGYTF.